This T cell receptor (beta chain) was captured by sequencing in a study of cytomegalovirus exposure and HLA in healthy donors. Study at large: Earlier results showed roughly 120 million unique TCR beta sequences derived from roughly 190 million T cells. The early release's HLA-typed donors yielded approximately 81 million unique TCRs.

Study-level points and caveats: No immune exposure information besides CMV serostatus was available. Further analysis was carried out later, and it showed several of the most significant clusters appearing linked to common viral pathogens.

This clone was detected once. Its antigen is still unknown. The PCR was carried out with 60 Vbeta primers and 13 Jbeta primers. TCRdb's copy holds only in-frame clones and misses some; the assay was immunoSEQ multiplex PCR. The table records 150,000 to 200,000 clones, 84% of them present only once. The TCR originated in a girl under 18 in good health and CMV-seropositive. Sequencing was performed on PBMCs.

In nucleotides, the CDR3 is TGTGCCAGCAGCCAAAACGTCCCAGGGGATTACGATGAGCAGTTCTTC. Translated, it gives CASSQNVPGDYDEQFF. The chain uses TRBV14 and TRBJ2-1, with D maybe TRBD1 (6 bases). Germline CDR1 and CDR2: SGHDN and FVKESK. The CDR3 spans 16 residues. Trimming shortened V by 2 bases and J by 8 bases, and 19 bases separated the two germline ends.